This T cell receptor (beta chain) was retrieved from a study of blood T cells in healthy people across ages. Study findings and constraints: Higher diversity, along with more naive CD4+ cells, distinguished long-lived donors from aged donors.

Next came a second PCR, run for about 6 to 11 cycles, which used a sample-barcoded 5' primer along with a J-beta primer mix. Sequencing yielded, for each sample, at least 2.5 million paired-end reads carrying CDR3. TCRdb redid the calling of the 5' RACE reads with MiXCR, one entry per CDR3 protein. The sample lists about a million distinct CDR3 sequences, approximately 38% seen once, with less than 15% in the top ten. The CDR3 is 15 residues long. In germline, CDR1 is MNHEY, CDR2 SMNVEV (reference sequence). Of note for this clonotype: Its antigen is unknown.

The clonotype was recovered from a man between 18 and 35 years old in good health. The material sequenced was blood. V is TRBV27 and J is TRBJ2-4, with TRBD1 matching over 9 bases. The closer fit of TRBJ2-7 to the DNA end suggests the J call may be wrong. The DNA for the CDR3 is TGTGCCAGCAGTTTACATGGGACAGGGAACTACGAGCAGTACTTC. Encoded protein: CASSLHGTGNYEQYF.